The present TCR beta chain was sequenced within a study of shared clonotypes between healthy human individuals (TCRdb year 2020). As for the study more broadly: The cohort included three men and a couple of women between 18 and 49 years of age. To estimate repertoire size and how much clonotypes are shared between individuals, the study performed deep sequencing of blood TCR repertoires from five healthy adults. To increase sequencing depth and limit assay-specific biases, TCR repertoire library preparation and sequencing were carried out by different laboratories using diverse techniques. Each donor's leukapheresis produced roughly between roughly 0.85 and 10 billion PBMCs.

On this clone itself: Its antigen remains undetermined. Because the CDR3 is missing its conserved closing phenylalanine or tryptophan, this is likely a read error.

The donors were healthy, HIV-negative adults who had no recently reported acute infections or vaccinations. Every donor was a Caucasian adult living in Nashville, Tennessee, USA. For unsorted samples, tens of millions of PBMCs were counted, and genomic DNA was extracted using the QIAamp DNA Blood Mini kit. After blood collection by leukapheresis, PBMCs were isolated using Ficoll-Histopaque density gradient centrifugation and then cryopreserved in the vapor phase of liquid nitrogen. Using the deep immunoSEQ assay, TCR CDR3 regions were amplified from genomic DNA by multiplex PCR. For each cell subset, the extracted genomic DNA was distributed evenly across all wells of several immunoSEQ 96-well plates, and each plate served as one replicate. Each replicate PCR for unsorted PBMC received around 330 ng genomic DNA, equal to approximately 30,000 T cell genomes. Genomic DNA from unsorted PBMC was sequenced over ten immunoSEQ deep assay plates. Purified libraries were quantified with a Qubit 3.0 fluorometer, sized on a Bioanalyzer 2100, and re-quantified with the KAPA Library Quantification kit. Each immunoSEQ 96-well plate was sequenced on its own single-read 150-cycle Illumina NextSeq 550 flow cell. For the original study's pipeline: Because the immunoSEQ output included only junctional sequences and no quality scores, the filtering could not be the same as the filtering used for full-length reads. Sequences were annotated with PyIR, a Python wrapper for IgBLAST v1.9, using IMGT germline references to assign V/J genes and CDR3. Reads with weak V/J assignments (E-value above 1e-6), missing CDR3, stop codons, out-of-frame junctions, or ambiguous translated residues were removed. A V3J clonotype was defined by an identical inferred V gene, J gene, and CDR3 amino acid sequence. The percentage overlap between two repertoires was calculated by dividing the number of shared unique clonotypes by the size of the smaller repertoire. Repertoire richness was assessed with RTK rarefaction, the Chao1 estimator, and Recon v2.1 estimates of unobserved clonotypes. What TCRdb holds here is the immuneACCESS table cut down to in-frame rearrangements. Part of the clones is not present; checked against another copy, under half of the missing clones reflect an unresolved V gene, and the others are unexplained. V and J calls and clone size are as listed in that table; D and trimming were resolved from the DNA. Across this sample there are about 490,000 clones, with 81% seen only once. The ten largest clones capture approximately 11% of the sample.

General conclusions and limits of the study: Pairwise subsampling led to the expectation that sequencing depth would affect the degree of clonotype sharing among donors. Sampling was limited to blood, and TCR repertoires in tissue likely differ from TCR repertoires in blood. Because the study included only a small number of donors, the genetic and exposure-history diversity represented was limited.

The germline ends are 7 bases apart after V is trimmed by 3 bases and J by 5 bases. CDR1 and CDR2 are read off the germline V gene (reference sequence) as GTSNPN and SVGIG. The CDR3 region is 11 residues in length, termini included. Only the CDR3 DNA is retained, 33 bases long and in frame from the first base. The receptor comes from a woman aged 40 to 55 in good health. Some clones in this sample may be carry-over from other donors' samples. The chain uses TRBV30 and TRBJ1-1, with the D gene call left open. Specimen: PBMCs. The DNA sequence is given as TGTGCCTGGAGGGACGTGACTGAAGCTTTCCTT. Translated, this gives CAWRDVTEAFL.